This is a list of T cell receptor beta chains from one sample in a study of cytomegalovirus exposure and HLA in healthy donors. TCRdb's table, derived via immunoSEQ multiplex PCR, lists solely in-frame clones and lacks some. The sample lists 110,000 or so clones, about 72% occurring once. Sequencing used PBMCs. The receptors stem from a man in his fifties in good health and CMV-seropositive. Each CDR3 is given with its conserved first and last residue. D genes are given only for firm matches. Not all rows give a size; the values are once, few, many and, for expanded clones, a class.

clone size: .; J gene: TRBJ2-1; V gene: TRBV19; D gene: .; CDR3 DNA: TGTGCCAGTAGTATAGGGGCAGGGCTTAGCTCCTACAATGAGCAGTTCTTC; CDR3 protein: CASSIGAGLSSYNEQFF
clone size: .; J gene: TRBJ1-6; V gene: TRBV5-6; D gene: .; CDR3 DNA: TGTGCCAGCAGCTCGGGGGGCAATAATTCACCCCTCCACTTT; CDR3 protein: CASSSGGNNSPLHF
clone size: .; J gene: TRBJ2-5; V gene: TRBV21-1; D gene: .; CDR3 DNA: TGTGCCAGCAGCAAAGCGCAGATCCTTCCGGGACAGTCAGAACAAGAGACCCAGTACTTC; CDR3 protein: CASSKAQILPGQSEQETQYF
clone size: .; J gene: TRBJ2-3; V gene: TRBV7-9; D gene: .; CDR3 DNA: TGTGCCAGCAGCTGGCCCCTAAGCGGTGCTAGCACAGATACGCAGTATTTT; CDR3 protein: CASSWPLSGASTDTQYF
clone size: .; J gene: TRBJ2-4; V gene: TRBV5-6; D gene: .; CDR3 DNA: TGTGCCAGCAGCTTTAAACGGGAAGGGGGAAACATTCAGTACTTC; CDR3 protein: CASSFKREGGNIQYF
clone size: .; J gene: TRBJ1-3; V gene: TRBV13; D gene: .; CDR3 DNA: TGTGCCAGCAGCCCAGGGTATGGAAACACCATATATTTT; CDR3 protein: CASSPGYGNTIYF
clone size: few; J gene: TRBJ2-1; V gene: TRBV7-6; D gene: TRBD2; CDR3 DNA: TGTGCCAGCAGCCCGGGAACTAGCGGGGAACGGGGTGAGCAGTTCTTC; CDR3 protein: CASSPGTSGERGEQFF
clone size: .; J gene: TRBJ2-7; V gene: TRBV6-5; D gene: .; CDR3 DNA: TGTGCCAGCAGTTACTCGAATAATAACTACGAGCAGTACTTC; CDR3 protein: CASSYSNNNYEQYF
clone size: .; J gene: TRBJ1-1; V gene: TRBV28; D gene: TRBD1; CDR3 DNA: TGTGCCAGCACCGGACAGGGGTGGCAAGCTTTCTTT; CDR3 protein: CASTGQGWQAFF
clone size: .; J gene: TRBJ2-1; V gene: TRBV15; D gene: TRBD2; CDR3 DNA: TGTGCCACCAGCAGAGGTGGGACTAGCGTCTACAATGAGCAGTTCTTC; CDR3 protein: CATSRGGTSVYNEQFF
clone size: .; J gene: TRBJ1-6; V gene: TRBV6-5; D gene: TRBD1; CDR3 DNA: TGTGCCAGCAGTTATTCAGGGGGCTCGAATTCACCCCTCCACTTT; CDR3 protein: CASSYSGGSNSPLHF
clone size: .; J gene: TRBJ2-1; V gene: TRBV19; D gene: TRBD2; CDR3 DNA: TGTGCCAGTAGACGACTAGCGGGGGTAAACAATGAGCAGTTCTTC; CDR3 protein: CASRRLAGVNNEQFF
clone size: .; J gene: TRBJ2-3; V gene: TRBV5-4; D gene: .; CDR3 DNA: TGTGCCAGCAGCTTGGTTTTCAGCGGCAGCACAGATACGCAGTATTTT; CDR3 protein: CASSLVFSGSTDTQYF
clone size: .; J gene: TRBJ1-6; V gene: TRBV11-2; D gene: .; CDR3 DNA: TGTGCCAGCACCTCGGGGGAATCCTATAATTCACCCCTCCACTTT; CDR3 protein: CASTSGESYNSPLHF
clone size: .; J gene: TRBJ2-3; V gene: TRBV2; D gene: TRBD1; CDR3 DNA: TGTGCCAGCAGCGGACAGGGGGCGCATGTAGATACGCAGTATTTT; CDR3 protein: CASSGQGAHVDTQYF
clone size: .; J gene: TRBJ1-2; V gene: TRBV2; D gene: .; CDR3 DNA: TGTGCCAGCAGTGATGGAGGACGCCGGAGATGGGACTATGGCTACACCTTC; CDR3 protein: CASSDGGRRRWDYGYTF
clone size: .; J gene: TRBJ2-4; V gene: TRBV6-5; D gene: TRBD1; CDR3 DNA: TGTGCCAGCAGTTCCGGACAGGGGGAAAACATTCAGTACTTC; CDR3 protein: CASSSGQGENIQYF
clone size: once; J gene: TRBJ2-5; V gene: TRBV7-2; D gene: .; CDR3 DNA: TGTGCCAGCAGCTTGGCAGGGCCTGGGGAGACCCAGTACTTC; CDR3 protein: CASSLAGPGETQYF
clone size: .; J gene: TRBJ2-2; V gene: TRBV7-2; D gene: TRBD1; CDR3 DNA: TGTGCCAGCAGCTTGGACAGGGGGCGAACCGGGGAGCTGTTTTTT; CDR3 protein: CASSLDRGRTGELFF
clone size: .; J gene: TRBJ2-3; V gene: TRBV5-1; D gene: .; CDR3 DNA: TGCGCCAGCAGCTTCTACACAGATACGCAGTATTTT; CDR3 protein: CASSFYTDTQYF
clone size: .; J gene: TRBJ2-7; V gene: TRBV27; D gene: TRBD1; CDR3 DNA: TGTGCCAGCAGCGGGCTGGGACAGGTTTACGAGCAGTACTTC; CDR3 protein: CASSGLGQVYEQYF
clone size: .; J gene: TRBJ1-1; V gene: TRBV6-6; D gene: .; CDR3 DNA: TGTGCCAGCAGTTCCGGGTACACTGAAGCTTTCTTT; CDR3 protein: CASSSGYTEAFF
clone size: .; J gene: TRBJ1-2; V gene: TRBV6-5; D gene: .; CDR3 DNA: TGTGCCAGCAGTTACTTGGGCGGGATAGACTATGGCTACACCTTC; CDR3 protein: CASSYLGGIDYGYTF
clone size: .; J gene: TRBJ2-3; V gene: TRBV7-2; D gene: TRBD1; CDR3 DNA: TGTGCCAGCAGCCACGGCCGGGACAGGGTCGCAGATACGCAGTATTTT; CDR3 protein: CASSHGRDRVADTQYF
clone size: .; J gene: TRBJ1-2; V gene: TRBV6-5; D gene: .; CDR3 DNA: TGTGCCAGCAGTTTGGACAGCTTTGGTAACTATGGCTACACCTTC; CDR3 protein: CASSLDSFGNYGYTF
clone size: .; J gene: TRBJ2-3; V gene: TRBV5-1; D gene: TRBD1; CDR3 DNA: TGCGCCAGCAGCACCACAGGGGCCAGCACAGATACGCAGTATTTT; CDR3 protein: CASSTTGASTDTQYF
clone size: .; J gene: TRBJ2-3; V gene: TRBV27; D gene: TRBD2; CDR3 DNA: TGTGCCAGCAGTTTCTTGACTAGCGGGGGGGTCAGGGGAGATACGCAGTATTTT; CDR3 protein: CASSFLTSGGVRGDTQYF
clone size: .; J gene: TRBJ2-3; V gene: TRBV18; D gene: TRBD1; CDR3 DNA: TGTGCCAGCTCACCATTAGGGGGCTTAGATACGCAGTATTTT; CDR3 protein: CASSPLGGLDTQYF
clone size: .; J gene: TRBJ1-2; V gene: TRBV9; D gene: .; CDR3 DNA: TGTGCCAGCAGCGTAGGACCCAGGGAGGATAACTATGGCTACACCTTC; CDR3 protein: CASSVGPREDNYGYTF
clone size: .; J gene: TRBJ1-2; V gene: TRBV2; D gene: .; CDR3 DNA: TGTGCCAGCAATCCCCCCCCCAGGGAGGGCGGCTACACCTTC; CDR3 protein: CASNPPPREGGYTF
clone size: .; J gene: TRBJ1-5; V gene: TRBV9; D gene: .; CDR3 DNA: TGTGCCAGCAGCGTAGACTCAGGGTACTATCAGCCCCAGCATTTT; CDR3 protein: CASSVDSGYYQPQHF
clone size: .; J gene: TRBJ2-3; V gene: TRBV27; D gene: .; CDR3 DNA: TGTGCCAGCAGTTTCAGTTACGGCACAGATACGCAGTATTTT; CDR3 protein: CASSFSYGTDTQYF
clone size: .; J gene: TRBJ1-1; V gene: TRBV5-5; D gene: TRBD1; CDR3 DNA: TGTGCCAGCAGCACGACTCCCGGACAGGGATTCTCTGAAGCTTTCTTT; CDR3 protein: CASSTTPGQGFSEAFF
clone size: .; J gene: TRBJ2-7; V gene: TRBV7-6; D gene: TRBD1; CDR3 DNA: TGTGCCAGCAGTCCCCCGGGACAGGGGCATTGGCACGAGCAGTACTTC; CDR3 protein: CASSPPGQGHWHEQYF
clone size: .; J gene: TRBJ1-4; V gene: TRBV14; D gene: .; CDR3 DNA: TGTGCCAGCAGCCAACTGACTGGGTGGCGGGCAACTAATGAAAAACTGTTTTTT; CDR3 protein: CASSQLTGWRATNEKLFF
clone size: .; J gene: TRBJ2-5; V gene: TRBV7-9; D gene: TRBD1; CDR3 DNA: TGTGCCAGCAGCTCCCGACGGACAGGGCGGGAGACCCAGTACTTC; CDR3 protein: CASSSRRTGRETQYF
clone size: .; J gene: TRBJ1-2; V gene: TRBV2; D gene: .; CDR3 DNA: TGTGCCAGCAGTGAACGGGAAGAATTGGACAGTGGCTACACCTTC; CDR3 protein: CASSEREELDSGYTF
clone size: .; J gene: TRBJ2-1; V gene: TRBV4-1; D gene: TRBD2; CDR3 DNA: TGCGCCAGCAGCCAAAGATCACTAGCGGGCCTGGAGGGCCCCTACAATGAGCAGTTCTTC; CDR3 protein: CASSQRSLAGLEGPYNEQFF
clone size: .; J gene: TRBJ2-7; V gene: TRBV5-1; D gene: .; CDR3 DNA: TGCGCCAGCAGCTATCCCCGCGGAAATTGGGAGGACGAGCAGTACTTC; CDR3 protein: CASSYPRGNWEDEQYF